This T cell receptor (beta chain) appears in the sequencing data of a study of PD-1 blockade in classical Hodgkin lymphoma. Study findings and constraints: Relapsed/refractory patients reportedly had lower baseline diversity than newly diagnosed patients. Possibly reflecting disease activity or prior therapy, repertoire differences have causes that remain undefined.

The CDR3 sequence is 14 residues long. Germline CDR1 MNHEY, CDR2 SVGAGI. Deletions cut 6 bases from V and 7 bases from J, with 15 bases between. Many counts were recorded for this clone. The antigen is unknown. Produced via immunoSEQ multiplex PCR; TCRdb's table is partial and in-frame only. The data contain 75,000 to 100,000 clones, approximately 88% of them seen just once; the ten biggest clones take up 12%. Relapse after autologous stem cell transplantation occurred in every patient, and brentuximab vedotin exposure varied. The TCR was taken from a human donor with classical Hodgkin lymphoma. The specimen comprised peripheral blood mononuclear cells (PBMCs), sampled at baseline. The V and J genes are TRBV6-5 and TRBJ2-2; D perhaps matches TRBD1 (6 bases). CDR3 region: CASRATGMDGELFF. The CDR3 DNA sequence: TGTGCCAGCAGGGCGACAGGAATGGACGGGGAGCTGTTTTTT.